This passage covers 27 T cell receptor beta chains from one sample sequenced in a study of T cell responses to AZD1222 COVID-19 vaccine. Produced via immunoSEQ multiplex PCR; TCRdb's table is partial and in-frame only. Of 150,000 to 200,000 clones listed, over 85% were seen once; the top ten hold around 2.6%. The sample was peripheral blood, taken on day 0 of AZD1222 vaccination. The receptors originated from an adult in good health.

The rearrangement links TRBV27 to TRBJ2-1, with TRBD2 as a possible D gene (5 bases). Trimming left V 0 bases short and J 2 bases short, with 11 bases between. Germline-derived CDR1 and CDR2 are MNHEY and SMNVEV (reference sequence). The CDR3 is 16 residues long. CDR3 sequence reads: CASSLSLAPTYNEQFF. DNA for the CDR3: TGTGCCAGCAGTTTATCTCTAGCCCCTACCTACAATGAGCAGTTCTTC.

This clone has a single count. The rearrangement joins TRBV6-4 to TRBJ1-1, with D possibly matching TRBD1 (5 bases). The ends were cut back, 4 bases at V and 8 bases at J, with 20 bases in the middle. Germline-derived CDR1 and CDR2 are MRHNA and SNTAGT. This CDR3 is 15 amino acids long. The CDR3 is CASSGLQVSFTEAFF. The CDR3 DNA is TGTGCCAGCAGTGGCTTACAGGTATCTTTCACCGAAGCTTTCTTT.

V is TRBV15 and J is TRBJ2-7, with 9 bases aligning to TRBD1. Germline trimming cut 3 bases from V and 2 bases from J; bases unmatched to any gene: 2. There are 14 residues in the CDR3. The germline CDR1 and CDR2 sequences are LNHNV and YYDKDF (reference sequence). As DNA, the CDR3 is TGTGCCACCAGCAGGGACAGGGGCACCTACGAGCAGTACTTC. Its protein product is CATSRDRGTYEQYF.

J is TRBJ1-3 and V is TRBV29-1; D is uncertain. In germline, CDR1 is SQVTM, CDR2 ANQGSEA. V gave up 7 bases and J gave up 4 bases, with 8 bases separating them. This CDR3 has 11 amino acids. The DNA for the CDR3 is TGCAGCGCTAAGGGAGGAAACACCATATATTTT. Its protein product is CSAKGGNTIYF. The variable domain in full, with the rest retrieved from reference TRBV29-1 and TRBJ1-3, is SAVISQKPSRDICQRGTSLTIQCQVDSQVTMMFWYRQQPGQSLTLIATANQGSEATYESGFVIDKFPISRPNLTFSTLTVSNMSPEDSSIYLCSAKGGNTIYFGEGSWLTVV.

The chain employs TRBV6-5 and TRBJ2-5; 7 bases match TRBD2. The CDR3 contains 15 residues. Unmatched junction bases numbered 6, after V lost 4 bases and J lost 1 base. Germline CDR1 and CDR2: MNHEY and SVGAGI. The CDR3 DNA is TGTGCCAGCAGTTGGAGCGGGACCTCCCAAGAGACCCAGTACTTC. Protein product: CASSWSGTSQETQYF.

CDR3 amino acids: CASSATGTSVYWGYNEQFF. CDR3 coding DNA: TGTGCCAGCAGCGCAACCGGGACTAGCGTTTATTGGGGGTACAATGAGCAGTTCTTC. This chain connects TRBV7-9 to TRBJ2-1; TRBD2 matches 10 bases. The V gene end was trimmed by 5 bases and the J gene end by 4 bases; junction bases not matched to a gene: 17. This CDR3 has 19 amino acids. Per germline, CDR1 SEHNR and CDR2 FQNEAQ (reference sequence).

Regarding this clone: Other nucleotide sequences in the sample specify the same CDR3. The V call is TRBV6-5, the J call TRBJ1-4; D is undetermined. Per the germline V gene, CDR1 is MNHEY and CDR2 is SVGAGI. V was cut by 5 bases and J by 0 bases, with 10 bases left in between. This CDR3 region has 15 residues. CDR3 sequence: CASSPRGATNEKLFF. CDR3 in DNA: TGTGCCAGCAGTCCCCGTGGAGCAACTAATGAAAAACTGTTTTTT.

The chain has TRBV18 and TRBJ2-1; D might be TRBD2 (6 bases). Germline lookup yields CDR1 KGHSH and CDR2 LQKENI. V shed 0 bases and J shed 4 bases, with 16 bases lying between them. This CDR3 is 17 amino acids long. CDR3 coding DNA: TGTGCCAGCTCACCACCCAACGGAGGGAGCTCTTACAATGAGCAGTTCTTC. Amino acid sequence: CASSPPNGGSSYNEQFF.

The rearrangement joins TRBV3-1 (or the pseudogene TRBV3-2) to TRBJ1-4; tentatively, D is TRBD1 (5 bases). CDR1 LGHDT and CDR2 YNNKEL come from the germline V gene (reference sequence). The V end was cut by 4 bases, the J end by 7 bases, with 16 bases between. The CDR3 runs to 15 residues. The CDR3 region is CASSPVGWGGEKLFF. The CDR3 DNA reads as TGTGCCAGCAGCCCGGTAGGGTGGGGCGGTGAAAAACTGTTTTTT.

This chain uses TRBV5-1 with TRBJ1-3, with D perhaps matching TRBD1 (5 bases). Trimming removed 4 bases from V and 4 bases from J, with 21 bases in between. Germline V gene sequence: CDR1 SGHRS, CDR2 YFSETQ. The CDR3 is 17 amino acids. In DNA, the CDR3 is TGCGCCAGCAGCCCCATCGGGGGACGGGTCGGGGGAAACACCATATATTTT. This translates into CASSPIGGRVGGNTIYF.

The chain links TRBV6-1 to TRBJ2-1; D ambiguous. Trimming took off 0 bases at V and 9 bases at J, with 27 bases between the two ends. The CDR3 runs to 19 residues. From germline, CDR1 is MNHNS and CDR2 SASEGT. CDR3 in DNA: TGTGCCAGCAGTGAAGCGCTTCTTATCGCGGAGAAGGCGTGGGGTGAGCAGTTCTTC. Amino acid sequence: CASSEALLIAEKAWGEQFF.

The chain combines TRBV19 with TRBJ2-1, with TRBD2 identical over 7 bases. V lost 3 bases, J lost 1 base, and 6 bases stayed unmatched. This CDR3 spans 16 amino acids. Germline V gene lookup returns CDR1 LNHDA and CDR2 SQIVND (reference sequence). The CDR3 here is CASSIGAGRSYNEQFF. The CDR3 DNA follows: TGTGCCAGTAGTATTGGAGCGGGGAGATCCTACAATGAGCAGTTCTTC.

The V gene is TRBV29-1, the J gene TRBJ2-1, with a weak D call TRBD2 (5 bases). The CDR3 is 11 residues long. V dropped 4 bases and J dropped 5 bases, with 6 bases sitting between them. Germline CDR1 reads SQVTM; CDR2 reads ANQGSEA. The CDR3 sequence: CSVGGHNEQFF. The CDR3 DNA reads TGCAGCGTTGGAGGGCACAATGAGCAGTTCTTC.

This clone appeared once. CDR3 in DNA: TGTGCCAGCACCGTTGGGGGAGATGTACAGTATTTT. This translates into CASTVGGDVQYF. The chain has TRBV12-3 or TRBV12-4 and TRBJ2-3; D may be TRBD1 or TRBD2 (5 bases each). Trimming stripped 7 bases from V and 12 bases from J, with 17 bases between. The CDR3 has 12 residues.

There are a few counts of this clone. J is TRBJ2-6 and V is TRBV2; TRBD1 matches at 8 bases. The junction had 8 bases not matched to a gene; V was cut back by 7 bases and J by 0 bases. The CDR3 loop spans 17 amino acids. Per the germline V gene, CDR1 is SNHLY and CDR2 is FYNNEI. The CDR3 DNA sequence: TGTGCCAGCAAAAAAGAACAGGGGGGCTCTGGGGCCAACGTCCTGACTTTC. It is translated as CASKKEQGGSGANVLTF.

The V call is TRBV6-6, the J call TRBJ2-6, with 9 bases lining up with TRBD1. The V and J ends lost 5 bases and 1 base, in that order; junction bases with no gene match: 6. Looked up from germline, CDR1 is MNHNY and CDR2 is SVGAGI (reference sequence). This CDR3 is 17 amino acids long. The CDR3 is CASSPGQGLSGANVLTF. As DNA, the CDR3 is TGTGCCAGCAGTCCGGGACAGGGACTTTCTGGGGCCAACGTCCTGACTTTC.

This chain uses TRBV10-3 with TRBJ2-1, with TRBD2 identical over 15 bases. Germline V gives CDR1 ENHRY, CDR2 SYGVKD. The CDR3 consists of 22 residues. V shed 6 bases, J shed 6 bases, and the junction held 24 bases outside the gene matches. The CDR3 spells CAIRPGQGSITGLAGGVNEQFF. CDR3 bases: TGTGCCATCAGGCCGGGACAGGGGTCAATAACGGGACTAGCGGGGGGAGTCAATGAGCAGTTCTTC.

The CDR3 loop reads CASSPPPTGDYTEAFF. The CDR3, as DNA: TGTGCCAGCAGCCCGCCCCCGACAGGGGACTACACTGAAGCTTTCTTT. The genes are TRBV5-4 and TRBJ1-1; TRBD1 matches 8 bases. Germline CDR1 is SGHNT and CDR2 is YYREEE (reference sequence). The CDR3 consists of 16 residues. V trimming: 4 bases; J trimming: 3 bases; junction bases outside the gene matches: 11. Combining the CDR3 with reference TRBV5-4 and TRBJ1-1 gives the whole variable domain ETGVTQSPTHLIKTRGQQVTLRCSSQSGHNTVSWYQQALGQGPQFIFQYYREEENGRGNFPPRFSGLQFPNYSSELNVNALELDDSALYLCASSPPPTGDYTEAFFGQGTRLTVV.

The chain employs TRBV7-9 and TRBJ2-1, with TRBD2 matching over 7 bases. V lost 4 bases to trimming and J lost 2 bases; unmatched junction nucleotides: 5. The germline V gene encodes CDR1 SEHNR and CDR2 FQNEAQ (reference sequence). This CDR3 is 15 amino acids long. CDR3 sequence: CASSYGTSAYNEQFF. The CDR3 nucleotides are TGTGCCAGCAGCTACGGCACTAGCGCCTACAATGAGCAGTTCTTC.

The chain uses TRBV4-1 and TRBJ2-1; D remains ambiguous. Germline CDR1 reads MGHRA; CDR2 reads YSYEKL. Trimming removed 2 bases at V and 6 bases at J, with 11 bases between. This CDR3 spans 14 amino acids. CDR3 residues: CASSQLSRLNEQFF. The CDR3 nucleotides are TGCGCCAGCAGCCAACTAAGCCGGCTCAATGAGCAGTTCTTC.

V usage is TRBV7-9 and J usage is TRBJ2-3; 10 nucleotides match TRBD2. Trimming removed 5 bases from V and 4 bases from J; junction bases left unmatched: 9. Germline-derived CDR1 and CDR2 are SEHNR and FQNEAQ (reference sequence). This CDR3 comprises 16 residues. The CDR3 bases are TGTGCCAGCAGCCGCTCCGGGACTAGCGTCGCAGATACGCAGTATTTT. Encoded protein: CASSRSGTSVADTQYF. The variable domain in full, with the rest retrieved from reference TRBV7-9 and TRBJ2-3, is DTGVSQNPRHKITKRGQNVTFRCDPISEHNRLYWYRQTLGQGPEFLTYFQNEAQLEKSRLLSDRFSAERPKGSFSTLEIQRTEQGDSAMYLCASSRSGTSVADTQYFGPGTRLTVL.

This rearrangement joins TRBV27 to TRBJ1-2; D might be TRBD1 (6 bases). The CDR3 runs 14 residues. CDR1 is MNHEY and CDR2 is SMNVEV in the germline V gene (reference sequence). V lost 8 bases and J lost 3, with 16 bases in between. CDR3 sequence: CASRSYGGHYGYTF. DNA for the CDR3: TGTGCCAGCCGGTCTTATGGGGGGCACTATGGCTACACCTTC.

This chain joins TRBV18 and TRBJ2-5; D not certain. V was pared by 0 bases and J by 4 bases, with 9 bases between. The CDR3 totals 14 residues. Germline values: CDR1 KGHSH, CDR2 LQKENI. CDR3 coding DNA: TGTGCCAGCTCACCACCGGCCGGGTCAGAGACCCAGTACTTC. Translated, it gives CASSPPAGSETQYF.

This rearrangement joins TRBV7-8 to TRBJ1-2; D call uncertain. CDR1 is SGHVS and CDR2 is FQNEAQ in the germline V gene. Trimming shortened V by 5 bases and J by 13 bases, and 17 bases separated the two germline ends. The length of the CDR3 is 12 residues. The chain's CDR3 is CASSPDEAPSTF. CDR3 DNA: TGTGCCAGCAGCCCGGATGAGGCCCCAAGCACCTTC.

The V and J genes are TRBV4-2 and TRBJ2-1; 10 nucleotides line up with TRBD2. The CDR3 is 18 amino acids. Germline-derived CDR1 and CDR2 are LGHNA and YNFKEQ. V was clipped by 3 bases and J by 9 bases; unmatched bases: 17. The CDR3, as DNA: TGTGCCAGCAGCCATGAAGCGGGAGGGCCGGGAACTGGGTCTGAGCAGTTCTTC. It specifies CASSHEAGGPGTGSEQFF.

This clone has just one count. The chain joins TRBV7-9 to TRBJ2-5; D is ambiguous. The V end was cut by 5 bases, the J end by 4 bases, with 11 bases between. This CDR3 comprises 13 residues. Germline CDR1 reads SEHNR; CDR2 reads FQNEAQ (reference sequence). The CDR3: CASSLALRETQYF. In DNA, the CDR3 is TGTGCCAGCAGCCTTGCTCTGAGAGAGACCCAGTACTTC.

The V call is TRBV5-1, the J call TRBJ2-7; 8 nucleotides align to TRBD1. The V segment lost 3 bases and the J segment 3 bases; nucleotides outside the gene matches: 5. The CDR3 loop spans 14 amino acids. Germline loops: CDR1 SGHRS, CDR2 YFSETQ. This CDR3 is CASSSDRDYYEQYF. In nucleotides, the CDR3 is TGCGCCAGCAGCTCGGACAGGGATTACTACGAGCAGTACTTC.